These 23 T cell receptor beta chains originate from one sample sequenced in a study of T cells in Graves' hyperthyroidism and ophthalmopathy. Researchers amplified the TCR beta CDR3 regions from RNA transcripts. The primer set for the first-round RT-PCR of the TCR CDR3 was HTBI. One entry per CDR3 protein results from TCRdb running MiXCR on the multiplex PCR reads. Of roughly 500,000 distinct CDR3 sequences listed, 46% are singletons. The specimen sequenced was peripheral blood or thyroid tissue (not recorded which). The receptors originated from an adult woman with Graves' disease, either hyperthyroidism or ophthalmopathy (not recorded which).

This clonotype has only one observation. The rearrangement uses TRBV7-9 and TRBJ2-7; the D gene is possibly TRBD2 (6 bases). The J call may be faulty, since TRBJ2-1 better matches the DNA end. Germline V lookup: CDR1 SEHNR, CDR2 FQNEAQ (reference sequence). The CDR3 totals 17 residues. The CDR3 is CASSLAFGASVGGEQFF. DNA for the CDR3: TGTGCCAGCAGCTTAGCGTTCGGGGCTAGCGTCGGGGGTGAGCAGTTCTTC.

This clonotype occurred many times. The CDR3 protein is CSAEGQGYEQYF. Written as DNA, the CDR3 is TGCAGTGCTGAGGGACAGGGCTACGAGCAGTACTTC. The chain is built from TRBV20-1 and TRBJ2-7, with TRBD1 identical over 9 bases. The CDR3 length is 12 residues. The V gene's germline CDR1 is DFQATT and CDR2 SNEGSKA (reference sequence). V lost 5 bases, J lost 3 bases, and 2 bases stayed unmatched.

This rearrangement joins TRBV7-2 to TRBJ2-7, with 7 positions matching TRBD1. CDR1 and CDR2 from the germline V gene are SGHTA and FQGNSA. V gave up 6 bases and J gave up 3 bases; unmatched junction bases: 8. The CDR3 has 14 amino acids. For the CDR3, the DNA is TGTGCCAGCAGTCGAGTCGGGGACAGCTACGAGCAGTACTTC. Protein product: CASSRVGDSYEQYF.

At least ten counts were recorded for this clonotype. The genes are TRBV6-2 or TRBV6-3 and TRBJ2-2; 8 positions match TRBD2. The germline V gene encodes CDR1 MNHEY and CDR2 SVGEGT. Trimming at V came to 5 bases and at J to 7 bases, leaving 3 bases not matched to a gene. The CDR3 length is 13 residues. This CDR3 is CASSAREGGELFF. The CDR3 DNA is TGTGCCAGCAGTGCCCGGGAGGGCGGGGAGCTGTTTTTT.

The J gene is TRBJ2-7, the V gene TRBV20-1; D possibly corresponds to TRBD1 (5 bases). The CDR3 length is 15 residues. Germline-derived CDR1 and CDR2 are DFQATT and SNEGSKA (reference sequence). Deletions cut 3 bases from V and 0 bases from J, with 15 bases between. The CDR3 DNA sequence: TGCAGTGCTAGCCCCCCGTCAGGGCCCTCCTACGAGCAGTACTTC. Translation: CSASPPSGPSYEQYF.

This clonotype was found many times. The chain combines TRBV4-2 with TRBJ1-5; a weak D match, TRBD1 (6 bases). The CDR3 contains 17 residues. Germline loops: CDR1 LGHNA, CDR2 YNFKEQ. V lost 1 base to trimming and J lost 1 base, with 14 bases between them. The CDR3 DNA reads as TGTGCCAGCAGCCAAGGAAGGGGGGGATTGAGCAATCAGCCCCAGCATTTT. It is translated as CASSQGRGGLSNQPQHF.

This clonotype was counted many times. V is TRBV5-5 and J is TRBJ1-3; D gene unclear. Trimming left V 3 bases short and J 2 bases short, with 9 bases between. In germline, CDR1 is SGHKS, CDR2 YYEKEE (reference sequence). The CDR3 runs 14 residues. CDR3 DNA: TGTGCCAGCAGCTCGGCTGGGGCTGGAAACACCATATATTTT. The encoded protein is CASSSAGAGNTIYF.

This clonotype has a count of ten or more. This sequence joins TRBV11-3 and TRBJ2-6; no clear D. CDR1 and CDR2 (germline): SGHNT, YENEEA. CDR3 size: 15 residues. V was cut by 3 bases and J by 1 base, with 7 bases left in between. This chain's CDR3 is CASSFDPSGANVLTF. The CDR3 bases are TGTGCCAGCAGCTTCGACCCTTCTGGGGCCAACGTCCTGACTTTC.

The chain joins TRBV5-1 to TRBJ2-7, with 7 bases aligning to TRBD1. The V and J ends lost 8 bases and 5 bases, in that order; junction bases with no gene match: 10. CDR1 and CDR2 (germline): SGHRS, YFSETQ. The CDR3 spans 13 residues. CDR3 nucleotide sequence: TGCGCCAGTGCGCGAAGGGGGCTAAACGAGCAGTACTTC. Amino acids: CASARRGLNEQYF.

V gene TRBV7-6 combines with J gene TRBJ2-7; TRBD1 matches at 8 bases. The germline gives CDR1 SGHVS, CDR2 FNYEAQ. The CDR3 length is 14 residues. Germline trimming cut 6 bases from V and 3 bases from J; bases unmatched to any gene: 7. CDR3 nucleotide sequence: TGTGCCAGCAGTACAGGGACAGGCCTCTACGAGCAGTACTTC. Translating gives CASSTGTGLYEQYF.

The chain's CDR3 is CASSYSGNYLYSPLHF. For the CDR3, the DNA is TGTGCCAGCAGTTACTCAGGCAATTACCTGTATTCACCCCTCCACTTT. The chain carries TRBV6-1 and TRBJ1-6; D not resolved. Germline V CDR1 and CDR2: MNHNS, SASEGT. Trimming took off 5 bases at V and 8 bases at J, with 19 bases between the two ends. The CDR3 totals 16 residues.

J is TRBJ1-5 and V is TRBV2; 7 nucleotides agree with TRBD1. Germline-derived CDR1 and CDR2 are SNHLY and FYNNEI. The CDR3 extends over 14 amino acids. The trim removed 4 bases at V and 9 bases at J, leaving 9 bases unmatched. The CDR3 spells CASSGVRGGMPQHF. The DNA of the CDR3 is TGTGCCAGCAGTGGAGTAAGAGGGGGCATGCCCCAGCATTTT.

This clonotype came up many times. This chain uses TRBV4-1 with TRBJ1-2; D is unresolved. Germline CDR1 and CDR2: MGHRA and YSYEKL. The CDR3 has 15 amino acids. V lost 0 bases, J lost 5 bases, and 13 bases lay in between. The CDR3 protein is CASSQEEGTGYGYTF. CDR3 in DNA: TGCGCCAGCAGCCAAGAAGAAGGCACTGGGTATGGCTACACCTTC.

The genes are TRBV24-1 and TRBJ2-5, with 7 bases aligning to TRBD1. Germline loops: CDR1 KGHDR, CDR2 SFDVKD. With 4 bases clipped from V and 4 bases from J, the junction kept 8 bases outside the gene matches. The CDR3 length is 15 residues. CDR3 DNA: TGTGCCACCAGTGACTCGACAGGGATGGGAGAGACCCAGTACTTC. It yields the protein CATSDSTGMGETQYF.

This chain connects TRBV10-1 to TRBJ2-1, with 16 bases identical to TRBD2. Germline CDR1 is WNHNN and CDR2 is SYGVQD (reference sequence). V gave up 8 bases and J gave up 3 bases; unmatched junction bases: 10. This CDR3 comprises 18 residues. The CDR3 region has the DNA TGCGCCAGCCCGGGACTAGCGGGAGGGCCGGGTAACTACAATGAGCAGTTCTTC. As protein: CASPGLAGGPGNYNEQFF.

A word on this clonotype: A read error may explain this, as a much larger clone is one base away. V usage is TRBV12-3 or TRBV12-4 and J usage is TRBJ2-7; D could derive from TRBD1 or TRBD2 (5 bases each). This CDR3 is built from 15 residues. V lost 4 bases and J lost 2, with 15 bases in between. CDR3 sequence (DNA): TGTGCCAGCAGTTCGCAAGGGGAGACAACCTACGAGCAGTACTTC. Its protein product is CASSSQGETTYEQYF.

The CDR3 sequence is CASSSTYGHLNTEAFF. The CDR3 coding sequence is TGTGCCAGCAGTTCGACGTACGGACACCTAAACACTGAAGCTTTCTTT. The V gene is TRBV27, the J gene TRBJ1-1; a weak D match, TRBD1 (5 bases). V lost 4 bases and J 2 bases, leaving 17 bases between the germline ends. The CDR3 covers 16 residues. CDR1 and CDR2 from the germline V gene are MNHEY and SMNVEV (reference sequence).

In this sample, this clonotype turned up many times. V is TRBV6-5 and J is TRBJ2-7; TRBD2 agrees at 7 bases. CDR3 length: 16 residues. Trimming cost V 2 bases and J 2 bases; bases outside gene matches: 9. In germline, CDR1 is MNHEY, CDR2 SVGAGI. The CDR3 DNA reads as TGTGCCAGCAGTTACACCTTAACGGGAGGAACCTACGAGCAGTACTTC. This gives the protein CASSYTLTGGTYEQYF.

V is TRBV10-3 and J is TRBJ1-1; unclear D gene. Between the trimmed V and J ends, which lost 3 bases and 10 bases, there was a span of 9 bases. The CDR3 has 11 residues. Germline CDR1 and CDR2: ENHRY and SYGVKD. CDR3 in amino acids: CAISDSGLAFF. The CDR3 DNA reads TGTGCCATCAGTGACTCGGGGTTAGCTTTCTTT.

This chain joins TRBV7-6 and TRBJ1-1; tentative D call: TRBD1 (5 bases). V lost 7 bases and J lost 1, with 10 bases in between. The CDR3 is made up of 13 amino acids. CDR1 is SGHVS and CDR2 is FNYEAQ in the germline V gene. For the CDR3, the DNA is TGTGCCAGCACCAGAAGGGGGAACACTGAAGCTTTCTTT. This encodes CASTRRGNTEAFF.

V gene TRBV7-9 combines with J gene TRBJ1-6, with no clear D. The V end lost 10 bases, the J end lost 8 bases, and 18 bases lay between the germline ends. The CDR3 sequence is 14 residues long. Germline V CDR1 and CDR2: SEHNR, FQNEAQ (reference sequence). CDR3 DNA sequence: TGTGCCAACAGAAAAACCGGGCCTTATTCACCCCTCCACTTT. The encoded protein is CANRKTGPYSPLHF. The full variable domain, its missing parts supplied by reference TRBV7-9 and TRBJ1-6, is DTGVSQNPRHKITKRGQNVTFRCDPISEHNRLYWYRQTLGQGPEFLTYFQNEAQLEKSRLLSDRFSAERPKGSFSTLEIQRTEQGDSAMYLCANRKTGPYSPLHFGNGTRLTVT.

This chain uses TRBV14 with TRBJ1-1; 7 bases are shared with TRBD1. The CDR3 is 14 amino acids. The junction had 12 bases not matched to a gene; V was cut back by 5 bases and J by 9 bases. CDR1 is SGHDN, CDR2 FVKESK, per germline. The CDR3 DNA sequence: TGTGCCAGCAGCTATACCTTGGGGACAGCCAAAGCTTTCTTT. This translates into CASSYTLGTAKAFF.

Ten or more counts support this clonotype. This rearrangement joins TRBV5-1 to TRBJ1-1, with D unresolved. CDR3 length: 15 amino acids. Trimming cost V 6 bases and J 5 bases, with 20 bases left between them. From germline, CDR1 is SGHRS and CDR2 YFSETQ. As DNA, the CDR3 is TGCGCCAGCAATACTGTGACTAGCGGGAGTACTGAAGCTTTCTTT. Translated, it gives CASNTVTSGSTEAFF. Together with reference TRBV5-1 and TRBJ1-1, the CDR3 gives the full variable domain: KAGVTQTPRYLIKTRGQQVTLSCSPISGHRSVSWYQQTPGQGLQFLFEYFSETQRNKGNFPGRFSGRQFSNSRSEMNVSTLELGDSALYLCASNTVTSGSTEAFFGQGTRLTVV.